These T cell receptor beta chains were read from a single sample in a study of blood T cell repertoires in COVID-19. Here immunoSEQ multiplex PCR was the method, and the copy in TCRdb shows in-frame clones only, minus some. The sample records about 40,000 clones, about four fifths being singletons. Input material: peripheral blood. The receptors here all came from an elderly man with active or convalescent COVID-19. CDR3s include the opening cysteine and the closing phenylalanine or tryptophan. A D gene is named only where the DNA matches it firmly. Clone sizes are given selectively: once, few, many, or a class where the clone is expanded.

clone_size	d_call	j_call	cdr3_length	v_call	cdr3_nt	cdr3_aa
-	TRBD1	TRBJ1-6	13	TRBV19	TGTGCCAGCCGGGACAGGGGTCATTCACCCCTCCACTTT	CASRDRGHSPLHF
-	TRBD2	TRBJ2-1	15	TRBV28	TGTGCCAGCACTCCGGGACTAGCGGATTACAATGAGCAGTTCTTC	CASTPGLADYNEQFF
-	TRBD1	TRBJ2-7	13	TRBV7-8	TGTGCCAGCAGCTGGGGACAGACCTACGAGCAGTACTTC	CASSWGQTYEQYF
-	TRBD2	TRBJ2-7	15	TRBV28	TGTGCCAGCACCCCCAGTAGCGGGGGCGGCGACGAGCAGTACTTC	CASTPSSGGGDEQYF
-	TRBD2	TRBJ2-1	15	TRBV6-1	TGTGCCAGCAGTGACGGGACTAGCCCCTACAATGAGCAGTTCTTC	CASSDGTSPYNEQFF
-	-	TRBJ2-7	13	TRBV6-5	TGTGCCAGTCAACCTCAGGCATCCTACGAGCAGTACTTC	CASQPQASYEQYF
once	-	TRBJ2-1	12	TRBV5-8	TGTGCCAGCAGCTTTCAGAACAATGAGCAGTTCTTC	CASSFQNNEQFF
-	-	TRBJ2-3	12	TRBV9	TGTGCCAGCAGCGTAGGAGCGGCTACGCAGTATTTT	CASSVGAATQYF
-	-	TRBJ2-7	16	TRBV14	TGTGCCAGCAGCCAAGGCGCCTCAGGGTGGCCCTACGAGCAGTACTTC	CASSQGASGWPYEQYF
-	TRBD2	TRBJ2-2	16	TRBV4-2	TGTGCCAGCAGCCAAAGACTAGCGGGGGGCACCGGGGAGCTGTTTTTT	CASSQRLAGGTGELFF
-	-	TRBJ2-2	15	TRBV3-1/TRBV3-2	TGTGCCAGCAGCCGGTGGGAGACGAACACCGGGGAGCTGTTTTTT	CASSRWETNTGELFF
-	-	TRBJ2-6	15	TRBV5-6	TGTGCCAGCAGCGGTCAGATCTCTGGGGCCAACGTCCTGACTTTC	CASSGQISGANVLTF
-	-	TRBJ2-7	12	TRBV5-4	TGTGCCAGCAGCTGGGGAGTTTCCGAGCAGTACTTC	CASSWGVSEQYF
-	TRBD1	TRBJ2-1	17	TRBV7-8	TGTGCCAGCAGCTTAAGGACAGGGAGAGAGAGAAGCAATGAGCAGTTCTTC	CASSLRTGRERSNEQFF
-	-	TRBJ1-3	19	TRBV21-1	TGTGCCAGCAGCTTGGGACAGGTCCCTCGCCTCCCCTCTGGAAACACCATATATTTT	CASSLGQVPRLPSGNTIYF
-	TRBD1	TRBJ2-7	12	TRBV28	TGTGCCAGCAGTTACAGGGGGTACGAGCAGTACTTC	CASSYRGYEQYF
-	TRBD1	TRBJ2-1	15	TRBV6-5	TGTGCCAGCAGTTACTACGGACAGGCATTAGGTGAGCAGTTCTTC	CASSYYGQALGEQFF
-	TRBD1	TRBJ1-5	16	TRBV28	TGTGCCAGCAGTTCGCCGGGACAGGGGAGCAATCAGCCCCAGCATTTT	CASSSPGQGSNQPQHF
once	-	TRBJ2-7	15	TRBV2	TGTGCCAGCAACTGGGGTGGACAGTACTCCTACGAGCAGTACTTC	CASNWGGQYSYEQYF
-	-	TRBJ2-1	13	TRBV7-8	TGTGCCAGCAGCTTAGATAGGGGGTCAGAGCAGTTCTTC	CASSLDRGSEQFF
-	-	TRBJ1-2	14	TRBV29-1	TGCAGCGTTGAGCGGGAGATAGGGGACTATGGCTACACCTTC	CSVEREIGDYGYTF
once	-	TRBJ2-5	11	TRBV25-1	TGTGCCAGCAGGAAGGGGGAAGGGACGTACTTC	CASRKGEGTYF
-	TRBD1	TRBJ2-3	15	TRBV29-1	TGCAGCGCCTCACAGGGACAGGGGTATACAGATACGCAGTATTTT	CSASQGQGYTDTQYF
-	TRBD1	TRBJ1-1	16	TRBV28	TGTGCCAGCAGTCACCCGGGACAGGGAGCCCTCACTGAAGCTTTCTTT	CASSHPGQGALTEAFF
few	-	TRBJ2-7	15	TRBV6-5	TGTGCCAGCAACCCCAGGGGGGATACAGCCTACGAGCAGTACTTC	CASNPRGDTAYEQYF
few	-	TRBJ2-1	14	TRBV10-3	TGTGCCATCAGTGGTCAGGGTACCTACAATGAGCAGTTCTTC	CAISGQGTYNEQFF
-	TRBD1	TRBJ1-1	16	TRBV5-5	TGTGCCAGCAGCCAACTGACAGGGGGCTCGAGAGTGGGAGCTTTCTTT	CASSQLTGGSRVGAFF
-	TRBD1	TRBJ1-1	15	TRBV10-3	TGTGCCATCAGTGAGTCGACTTCAGGGGGCACTGAAGCTTTCTTT	CAISESTSGGTEAFF
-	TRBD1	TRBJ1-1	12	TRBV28	TGTGCCAGCAAGGGGACAGAAAGAAGAGCTTTCTTT	CASKGTERRAFF
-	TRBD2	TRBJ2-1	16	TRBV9	TGTGCCAGCAGCGTAGAAGGGGGTGGACTAGCCGATGAGCAGTTCTTC	CASSVEGGGLADEQFF
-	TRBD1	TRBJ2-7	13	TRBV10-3	TGTGCCATCAGTGAGAGGGGACAGGACGAGCAGTACTTC	CAISERGQDEQYF
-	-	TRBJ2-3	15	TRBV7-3	TGTGCCAGCAGCTTAGTTCCTTCTAGCACAGATACGCAGTATTTT	CASSLVPSSTDTQYF
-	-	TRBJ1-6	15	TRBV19	TGTGCCAGTAGTATAGGGGGCGTGGGGTTTTCACCCCTCCACTTT	CASSIGGVGFSPLHF
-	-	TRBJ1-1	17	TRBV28	TGTGCCAGCAGTTCCCTCCATACCCGACGGGAGAGGACTGAAGCTTTCTTT	CASSSLHTRRERTEAFF
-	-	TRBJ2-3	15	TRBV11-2	TGTGCCAGCAGCTCGTATATGCGAAGCACAGATACGCAGTATTTT	CASSSYMRSTDTQYF
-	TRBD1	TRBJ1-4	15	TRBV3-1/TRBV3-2	TGTGCCAGCAGCTCGGACAGGGACCTCTTTGAAAAACTGTTTTTT	CASSSDRDLFEKLFF
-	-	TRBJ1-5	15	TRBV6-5	TGTGCCAGCAGTTACCCGGGGGTCGGCAATCAGCCCCAGCATTTT	CASSYPGVGNQPQHF
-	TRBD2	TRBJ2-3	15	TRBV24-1	TGTGCCACCAGTGAGGCTAGCGGGGCCACAGATACGCAGTATTTT	CATSEASGATDTQYF
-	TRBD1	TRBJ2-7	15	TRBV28	TGTGCCAGCAGTTTTGGGCGACAGGGGGATTACGAGCAGTACTTC	CASSFGRQGDYEQYF
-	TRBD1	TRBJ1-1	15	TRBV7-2	TGTGCCAGCAGCCCCCACAGGGGCCTGAACACTGAAGCTTTCTTT	CASSPHRGLNTEAFF
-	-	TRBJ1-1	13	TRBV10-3	TGTGCCATCACAAACAGGGACGGCGCTGAAGCTTTCTTT	CAITNRDGAEAFF
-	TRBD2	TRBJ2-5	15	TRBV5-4	TGTGCCAGCAGCGCCTGGACTAGTTCTCAGGAGACCCAGTACTTC	CASSAWTSSQETQYF
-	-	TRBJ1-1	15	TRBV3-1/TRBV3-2	TGTGCCAGCAGCCAATTAACTTTAACTAACACTGAAGCTTTCTTT	CASSQLTLTNTEAFF